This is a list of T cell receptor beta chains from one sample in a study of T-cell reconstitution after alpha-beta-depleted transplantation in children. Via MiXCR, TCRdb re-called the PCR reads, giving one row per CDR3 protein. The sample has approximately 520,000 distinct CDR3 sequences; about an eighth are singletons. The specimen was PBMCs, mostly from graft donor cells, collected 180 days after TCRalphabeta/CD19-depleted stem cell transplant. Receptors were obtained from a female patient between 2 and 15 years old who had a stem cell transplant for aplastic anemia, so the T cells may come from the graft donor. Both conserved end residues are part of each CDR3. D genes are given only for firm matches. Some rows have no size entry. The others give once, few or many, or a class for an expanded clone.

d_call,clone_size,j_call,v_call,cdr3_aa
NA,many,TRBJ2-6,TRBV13,CASSLGSGANVLTF
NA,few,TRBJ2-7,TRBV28,CASRTEGPPYEQYF
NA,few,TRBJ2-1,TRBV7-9,CASSQLGGSYNEQFF
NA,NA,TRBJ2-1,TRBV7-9,CASSPRTGTAINEQFF
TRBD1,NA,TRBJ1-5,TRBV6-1,CAALDWTGGSNQPQHF
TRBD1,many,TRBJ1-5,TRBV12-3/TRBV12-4,CASSITPGTGDQPQHF
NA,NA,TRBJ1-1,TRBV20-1,CSGRQGNTEAFF
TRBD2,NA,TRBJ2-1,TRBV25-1,CASSGLAGTEQFF
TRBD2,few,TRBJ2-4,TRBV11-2,CASSLVLGSGGKNIQYF
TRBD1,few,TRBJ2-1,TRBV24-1,CATSEGQSYNEQFF
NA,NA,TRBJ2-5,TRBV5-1,CASSLESREETQYF
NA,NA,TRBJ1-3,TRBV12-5,CASGGAGNTIYF
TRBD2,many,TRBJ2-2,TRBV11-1,CASSLVGRESARGNTGELFF
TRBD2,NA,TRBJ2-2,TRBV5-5,CASSLAATSGPRELFF
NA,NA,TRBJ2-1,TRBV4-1,CASSQALDPAYNEQFF
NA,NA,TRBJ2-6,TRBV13,CASSPNPWEGPSGANVLTF
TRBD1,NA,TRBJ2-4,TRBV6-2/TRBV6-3,CASRNRDRELENIQYF
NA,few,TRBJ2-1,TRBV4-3,CASSQGPTRSYNEQFF
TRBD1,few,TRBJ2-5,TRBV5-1,CASSPRDRGRLPQYF
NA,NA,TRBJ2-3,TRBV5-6,CASSLYTGGPLGGTQYF
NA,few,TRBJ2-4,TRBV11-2,CASSQWAAAKNIQYF
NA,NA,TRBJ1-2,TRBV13,CASSGRGWGYTF
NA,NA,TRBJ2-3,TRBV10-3,CAISDPAGHTTDTQYF
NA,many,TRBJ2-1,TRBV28,CASSLQELVRNEQFF
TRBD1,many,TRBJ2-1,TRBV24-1,CATSDLRTGIDEQFF
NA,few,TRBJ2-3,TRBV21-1,CASSSGGFPTDTQYF
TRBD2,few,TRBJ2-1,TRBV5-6,CASSWGPITGTSGSNEQFF
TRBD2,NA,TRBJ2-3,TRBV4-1,CASSPGSLREVADTQYF
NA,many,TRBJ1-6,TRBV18,CASSPPGLDNSPLHF
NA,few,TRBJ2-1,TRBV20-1,CSARVSRDEQFF
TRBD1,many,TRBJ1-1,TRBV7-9,CASSPGQGTEAFF
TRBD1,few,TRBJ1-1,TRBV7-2,CASSLITGGTTEAFF
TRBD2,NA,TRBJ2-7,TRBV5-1,CTSSLAGTSGGLDEQYF
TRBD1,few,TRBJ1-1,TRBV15,CATSRDRDRVPEAFF
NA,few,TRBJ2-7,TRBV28,CASSFVRESAYEQYF
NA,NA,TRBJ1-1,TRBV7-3,CASSLGRGGTEAFF
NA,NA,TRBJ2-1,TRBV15,CATSRVQPRPYNEQFF
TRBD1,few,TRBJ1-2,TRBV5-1,CASSVDRESGYTF
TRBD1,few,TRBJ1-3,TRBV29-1,CSVTDRAWENTIYF
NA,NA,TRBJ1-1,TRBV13,CASSWGGQAMNTEAFF
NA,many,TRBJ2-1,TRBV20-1,CSARSRHYSYNEQFF
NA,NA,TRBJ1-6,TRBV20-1,CSAMDSYNSPLHF
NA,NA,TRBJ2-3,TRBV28,CAGGTSSTDTQYF
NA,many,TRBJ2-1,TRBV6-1,CASSRDDSSYNEQFF
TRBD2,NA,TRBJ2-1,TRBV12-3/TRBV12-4,CASRTPSGSWGGDEQFF